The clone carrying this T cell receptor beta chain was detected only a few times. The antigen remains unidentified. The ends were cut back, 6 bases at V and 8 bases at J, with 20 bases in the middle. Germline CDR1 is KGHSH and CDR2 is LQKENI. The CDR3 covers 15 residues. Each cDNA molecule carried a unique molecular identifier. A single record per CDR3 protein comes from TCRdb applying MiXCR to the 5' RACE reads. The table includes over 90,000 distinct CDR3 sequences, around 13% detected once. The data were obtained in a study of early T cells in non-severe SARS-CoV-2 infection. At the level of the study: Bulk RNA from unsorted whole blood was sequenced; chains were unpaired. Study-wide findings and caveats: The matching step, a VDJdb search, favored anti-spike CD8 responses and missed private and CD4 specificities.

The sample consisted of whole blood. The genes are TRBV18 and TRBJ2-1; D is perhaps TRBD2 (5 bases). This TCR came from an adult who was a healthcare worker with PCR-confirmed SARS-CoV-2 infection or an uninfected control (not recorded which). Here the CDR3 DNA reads TGTGCCAGCTCCAGGAGCCCCGCGGGTTTAGATGAGCAGTTCTTC. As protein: CASSRSPAGLDEQFF.